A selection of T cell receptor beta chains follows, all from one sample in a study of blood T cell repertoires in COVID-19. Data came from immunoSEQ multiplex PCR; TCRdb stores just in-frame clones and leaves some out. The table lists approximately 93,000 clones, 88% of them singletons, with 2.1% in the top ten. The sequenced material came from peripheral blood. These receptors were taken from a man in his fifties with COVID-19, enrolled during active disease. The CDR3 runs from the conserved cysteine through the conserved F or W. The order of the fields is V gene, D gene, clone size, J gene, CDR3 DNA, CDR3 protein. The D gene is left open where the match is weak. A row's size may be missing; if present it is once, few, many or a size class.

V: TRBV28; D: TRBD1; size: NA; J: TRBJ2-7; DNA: TGTGCCAGCGGATTGACAGGGGCCCCCTACGAGCAGTACTTC; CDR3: CASGLTGAPYEQYF
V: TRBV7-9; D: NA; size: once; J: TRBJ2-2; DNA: TGTGCCAGCAGCTTACGGGGGACGTACACCGGGGAGCTGTTTTTT; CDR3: CASSLRGTYTGELFF
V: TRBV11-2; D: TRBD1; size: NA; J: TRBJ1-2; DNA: TGTGCCAGCAGGGTACCGGGACAGGGGGCGAACTATGGCTACACCTTC; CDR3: CASRVPGQGANYGYTF
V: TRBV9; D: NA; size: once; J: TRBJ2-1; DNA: TGTGCCAGCAGCCCAGGTGTCTACAATGAGCAGTTCTTC; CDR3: CASSPGVYNEQFF
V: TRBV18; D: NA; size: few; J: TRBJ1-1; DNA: TGTGCCAGCTCACAAGACAGGACAAACCAGAGGGCTTTCTTT; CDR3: CASSQDRTNQRAFF
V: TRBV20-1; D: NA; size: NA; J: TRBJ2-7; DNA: TGCAGTGCGAGTGGCGGGGCTTACTCCTACGAGCAGTACTTC; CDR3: CSASGGAYSYEQYF
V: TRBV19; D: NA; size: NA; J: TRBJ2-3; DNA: TGTGCCAGTAATCCCCGAAGTGAGGGGGCAGATACGCAGTATTTT; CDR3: CASNPRSEGADTQYF
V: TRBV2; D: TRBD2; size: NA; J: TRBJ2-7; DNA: TGTGCCAGCAGTCCCCACGGGGGGGTCTACGAGCAGTACTTC; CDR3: CASSPHGGVYEQYF
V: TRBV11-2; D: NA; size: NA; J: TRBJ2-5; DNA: TGTGCCAGCAGCTTCTCCGGGAGCCCCAAAGAGACCCAGTACTTC; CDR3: CASSFSGSPKETQYF
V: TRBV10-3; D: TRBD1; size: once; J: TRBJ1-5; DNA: TGTGCCATCAGTGAGCCCGCTGGGACAGGAGCAAATCAGCCCCAGCATTTT; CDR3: CAISEPAGTGANQPQHF
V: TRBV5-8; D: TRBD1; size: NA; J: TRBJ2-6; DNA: TGTGCCAGCAGCTTGGCCATGCAGGGGGCTGGGGCCAACGTCCTGACTTTC; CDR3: CASSLAMQGAGANVLTF
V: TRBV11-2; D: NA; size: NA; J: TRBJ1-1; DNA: TGTGCCAGCAGCCCAAGGGGGGGCGCTGAAGCTTTCTTT; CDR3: CASSPRGGAEAFF
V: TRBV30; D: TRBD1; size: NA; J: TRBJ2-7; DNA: TGTGCCTGGAGTGCCCAGGGGGCAGGGCCTTACGAGCAGTACTTC; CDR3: CAWSAQGAGPYEQYF
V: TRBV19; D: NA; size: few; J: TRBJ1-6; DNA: TGTGCCAGTAGTATTTCGGCAGGGGCCTATAATTCACCCCTCCACTTT; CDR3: CASSISAGAYNSPLHF
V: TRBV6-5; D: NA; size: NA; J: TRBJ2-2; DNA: TGTGCCAGCAGAATGGAGGCCACCGGGGAGCTGTTTTTT; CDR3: CASRMEATGELFF
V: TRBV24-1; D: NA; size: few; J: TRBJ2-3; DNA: TGTGCCACCGATCGTTCGGGAGCTAGCACAGATACGCAGTATTTT; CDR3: CATDRSGASTDTQYF
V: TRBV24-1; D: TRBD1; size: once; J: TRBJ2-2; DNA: TGTGCCACCAGTGATACCGGGACAGGGAACACCGGGGAGCTGTTTTTT; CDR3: CATSDTGTGNTGELFF
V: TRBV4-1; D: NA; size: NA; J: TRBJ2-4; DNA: TGCGCCAGCAGCCAAGAACCCTCCTACTTAGCCAAAAACATTCAGTACTTC; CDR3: CASSQEPSYLAKNIQYF
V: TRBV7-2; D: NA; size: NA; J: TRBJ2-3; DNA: TGTGCCAGCAGCCCCCCCCCGAGCACAGATACGCAGTATTTT; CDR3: CASSPPPSTDTQYF
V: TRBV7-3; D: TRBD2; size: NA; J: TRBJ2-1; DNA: TGTGCCAGCAGCCTAGTACCAGCGGGGGGTTCGTCCTACAATGAGCAGTTCTTC; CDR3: CASSLVPAGGSSYNEQFF
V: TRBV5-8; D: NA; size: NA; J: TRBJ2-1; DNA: TGTGCCAGCAGGGTTCGGGGATGGAATGAGCAGTTCTTC; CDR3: CASRVRGWNEQFF
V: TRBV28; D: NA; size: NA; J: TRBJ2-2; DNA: TGTGCCAGCAGTCAGGGCGCCGTGTTCCCCCCCGGGGAGCTGTTTTTT; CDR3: CASSQGAVFPPGELFF
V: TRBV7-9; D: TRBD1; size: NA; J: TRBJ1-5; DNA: TGTGCCAGCAGCTTAGAGGGACAGGGTACGCCCCAGCATTTT; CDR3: CASSLEGQGTPQHF
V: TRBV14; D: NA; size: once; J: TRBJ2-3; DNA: TGTGCCAGCAGCCAAGATGGCTGGGCTACGCAGTATTTT; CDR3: CASSQDGWATQYF
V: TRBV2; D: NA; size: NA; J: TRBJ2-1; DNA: TGTGCCAGCAGTGAAGGTCTGTGGACAGCCCCGGGGTTCTTC; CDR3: CASSEGLWTAPGFF
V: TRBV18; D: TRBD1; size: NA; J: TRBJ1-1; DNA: TGTGCCAGCTCAAGGAACAGGGGTAAGACGGACACTGAAGCTTTCTTT; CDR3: CASSRNRGKTDTEAFF
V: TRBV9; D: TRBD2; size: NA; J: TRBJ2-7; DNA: TGTGCCAGCAGCGTAGGTAATAGCGGGGGGAGCTACGAGCAGTACTTC; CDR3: CASSVGNSGGSYEQYF
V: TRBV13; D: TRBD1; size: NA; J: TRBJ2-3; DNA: TGTGCCAGCAGGGGGACAGGGGGGACAGATACGCAGTATTTT; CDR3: CASRGTGGTDTQYF
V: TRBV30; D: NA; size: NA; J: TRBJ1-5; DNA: TGTGCCTGGAGTGGCCGGGGGGAGAATCAGCCCCAGCATTTT; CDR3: CAWSGRGENQPQHF